These 20 T cell receptor beta chains were sequenced from one sample in a study of cytomegalovirus exposure and HLA in healthy donors. The PCR ran on 60 Vbeta and 13 Jbeta primers. This table comes from immunoSEQ multiplex PCR, and its TCRdb copy is limited to in-frame clones, with some not included. In the table there are around 100,000 clones, approximately 84% of which are singletons. The sample was PBMCs. These receptor sequences come from a woman aged 18-30 years in good health and CMV-seropositive.

The chain couples TRBV28 to TRBJ2-7, with D possibly matching TRBD2 (5 bases). Germline V lookup: CDR1 MDHEN, CDR2 SYDVKM. The CDR3 is made up of 12 amino acids. Trimming stripped 6 bases from V and 3 bases from J, with 9 bases between. CDR3 sequence reads: CASSRGFYEQYF. The CDR3 DNA is TGTGCCAGCAGCCGAGGGTTCTACGAGCAGTACTTC.

The J gene is TRBJ2-7, the V gene TRBV7-9; a weak D match, TRBD1 (6 bases). CDR1 is SEHNR and CDR2 is FQNEAQ in the germline V gene (reference sequence). The germline V and J ends were trimmed by 0 bases and 3 bases, with 12 bases remaining between them. The CDR3 covers 15 residues. The CDR3 reads CASSLARGYYYEQYF. The DNA for the CDR3 is TGTGCCAGCAGCTTAGCGAGGGGGTACTACTACGAGCAGTACTTC.

This chain joins TRBV9 and TRBJ2-5; 10 bases are a match to TRBD1. The germline V gene encodes CDR1 SGDLS and CDR2 YYNGEE. V was clipped by 0 bases and J by 2 bases; unmatched bases: 4. The CDR3 consists of 16 residues. The CDR3, as DNA: TGTGCCAGCAGCGTAGCCGTGGACAGGGGGCAAGAGACCCAGTACTTC. Translation gives CASSVAVDRGQETQYF.

The CDR3 reads CASSYSTGGDEQYF. DNA of the CDR3: TGTGCCAGCAGTTATTCTACAGGGGGTGACGAGCAGTACTTC. The rearrangement uses TRBV6-5 and TRBJ2-7; 8 bases are shared with TRBD1. CDR3 length: 14 residues. Looked up from germline, CDR1 is MNHEY and CDR2 is SVGAGI. V shed 3 bases, J shed 5 bases, and the junction held 6 bases outside the gene matches.

This clone was observed a handful of times. The V call is TRBV13, the J call TRBJ2-6; D ambiguous. Germline V gives CDR1 PRHDT, CDR2 FYEKMQ (reference sequence). The CDR3 runs 16 residues. V was shortened by 5 bases and J by 0 bases, with 11 bases between the two germline ends. Here the CDR3 reads CASSLLGSSGANVLTF. The CDR3 nucleotides are TGTGCCAGCAGCCTCCTAGGTAGCTCTGGGGCCAACGTCCTGACTTTC. The variable domain in full, with the rest retrieved from reference TRBV13 and TRBJ2-6, is AAGVIQSPRHLIKEKRETATLKCYPIPRHDTVYWYQQGPGQDPQFLISFYEKMQSDKGSIPDRFSAQQFSDYHSELNMSSLELGDSALYFCASSLLGSSGANVLTFGAGSRLTVL.

The chain employs TRBV7-8 and TRBJ2-4; 8 positions match TRBD1. V gave up 1 base and J gave up 0 bases; unmatched junction bases: 8. Germline loops: CDR1 SGHVS, CDR2 FQNEAQ. This CDR3 is 18 amino acids long. CDR3 residues: CASSLVDRVGLAKNIQYF. CDR3 bases: TGTGCCAGCAGCTTAGTGGACAGGGTGGGGCTAGCCAAAAACATTCAGTACTTC.

The chain is built from TRBV7-8 and TRBJ2-3; 7 nucleotides align to TRBD2. Germline trimming cut 4 bases from V and 4 bases from J; bases unmatched to any gene: 11. This CDR3 has 16 residues. Germline CDR1 and CDR2: SGHVS and FQNEAQ. The CDR3 protein is CASSSGSGGPPDTQYF. The CDR3 nucleotides read TGTGCCAGCAGCTCAGGATCGGGAGGTCCGCCAGATACGCAGTATTTT.

This clone was found a few times. CDR3 in amino acids: CASREGWGETEAFF. CDR3 in DNA: TGTGCCAGCAGGGAGGGATGGGGAGAAACTGAAGCTTTCTTT. The chain joins TRBV27 to TRBJ1-1; D is ambiguous. This CDR3 is 14 amino acids long. The V gene lost 6 bases and the J gene lost 5 bases, with 16 bases spanning the gap. Germline-derived CDR1 and CDR2 are MNHEY and SMNVEV (reference sequence).

This chain uses TRBV2 with TRBJ1-2; D not certain. Per the germline V gene, CDR1 is SNHLY and CDR2 is FYNNEI. The CDR3 is 14 amino acids. The V end was cut by 7 bases, the J end by 0 bases, with 12 bases between. In nucleotides, the CDR3 is TGTGCCAGCAACGGAGGTCGGGCTAACTATGGCTACACCTTC. As protein: CASNGGRANYGYTF.

The sample holds a few counts of this clone. The V and J genes are TRBV6-1 and TRBJ2-2, with TRBD1 matching 9 bases. The length of the CDR3 is 15 residues. With V trimmed by 4 bases and J by 1 base, 1 base remained unmatched. Germline V gives CDR1 MNHNS, CDR2 SASEGT. The CDR3 DNA reads as TGTGCCAGCAGTGGGACAGGGGAGAACACCGGGGAGCTGTTTTTT. Its translation: CASSGTGENTGELFF.

This clone has more than one count but fewer than ten. This chain links TRBV4-1 with TRBJ2-1, with 10 bases aligning to TRBD2. J lost 3 bases, V lost 0 bases, and 2 bases had no gene match. The CDR3 has 16 residues. CDR1 and CDR2 from the germline V gene are MGHRA and YSYEKL. The CDR3 nucleotides read TGCGCCAGCAGCCAAGAATTAGCGGGAGGCTACAATGAGCAGTTCTTC. It yields the protein CASSQELAGGYNEQFF.

CDR3 nucleotides: TGTGCCAGCAGCTTAGGTTATAGCTACGAGCAGTACTTC. Amino acids: CASSLGYSYEQYF. The chain is built from TRBV7-9 and TRBJ2-7; D not resolved. CDR1 and CDR2 (germline): SEHNR, FQNEAQ (reference sequence). The V gene lost 1 base and the J gene lost 3 bases, with 7 bases spanning the gap. The CDR3 loop spans 13 amino acids. Full variable domain (outside the CDR3, taken from reference TRBV7-9 and TRBJ2-7): DTGVSQNPRHKITKRGQNVTFRCDPISEHNRLYWYRQTLGQGPEFLTYFQNEAQLEKSRLLSDRFSAERPKGSFSTLEIQRTEQGDSAMYLCASSLGYSYEQYFGPGTRLTVT.

This chain links TRBV5-1 with TRBJ2-2; D unresolved. CDR3 length: 16 amino acids. CDR1 is SGHRS and CDR2 is YFSETQ in the germline V gene. Trimming removed 0 bases at V and 4 bases at J, with 13 bases between. The CDR3 DNA sequence: TGCGCCAGCAGCTTGGATCCGACAACCATCACCGGGGAGCTGTTTTTT. Translated: CASSLDPTTITGELFF.

This chain links TRBV10-3 with TRBJ1-1; a weak D match, TRBD1 (5 bases). The ends were cut back, 6 bases at V and 0 bases at J, with 11 bases in the middle. The CDR3 has 14 residues. CDR1 is ENHRY, CDR2 SYGVKD, per germline. CDR3 bases: TGTGCCATCAGAGACAGAGAAATGAACACTGAAGCTTTCTTT. Translated: CAIRDREMNTEAFF.

A word on this clone: The sample holds other DNA sequences that translate to the same CDR3. This sequence joins TRBV4-1 and TRBJ2-7; the D gene is possibly TRBD2 (6 bases). CDR1 and CDR2 from the germline V gene are MGHRA and YSYEKL. V was clipped by 0 bases and J by 1 base, with 10 bases between them. CDR3 length equals 15 residues. This chain's CDR3 is CASSQDELASYEQYF. CDR3 DNA: TGCGCCAGCAGCCAAGATGAACTAGCATCCTACGAGCAGTACTTC.

The sample holds a few counts of this clone. The CDR3 nucleotides are TGCGCCAGCAGCCAAGGACTAGCGACCTACAATGAGCAGTTCTTC. Translated, it gives CASSQGLATYNEQFF. The chain has TRBV4-1 and TRBJ2-1; 8 bases are a match to TRBD2. Germline V lookup: CDR1 MGHRA, CDR2 YSYEKL. There are 15 residues in the CDR3. The V and J ends lost 1 base and 2 bases, in that order; junction bases with no gene match: 1.

This clone occurred a few times. The chain links TRBV5-1 to TRBJ2-2; D remains ambiguous. This CDR3 contains 14 residues. The V and J ends lost 0 bases and 1 base respectively, with 4 bases between them. The V gene's germline CDR1 is SGHRS and CDR2 YFSETQ. This chain's CDR3 is CASSLGLNTGELFF. In nucleotides, the CDR3 is TGCGCCAGCAGCTTGGGGCTGAACACCGGGGAGCTGTTTTTT.

The CDR3: CASSPAPQLTGVPYEQYF. CDR3 nucleotides: TGTGCCAGCTCACCAGCCCCGCAACTAACGGGGGTCCCCTACGAGCAGTACTTC. The chain combines TRBV18 with TRBJ2-7; TRBD2 might be the D (6 bases). Between the trimmed V and J ends, which lost 2 bases and 2 bases, there was a span of 22 bases. From germline, CDR1 is KGHSH and CDR2 LQKENI. This CDR3 comprises 18 residues.

By sample share, this clone is medium-sized. The chain is built from TRBV6-4 and TRBJ2-3; 7 nucleotides line up with TRBD2. The V and J ends lost 3 bases and 2 bases, in that order; junction bases with no gene match: 5. The CDR3 runs to 15 residues. Germline values: CDR1 MRHNA, CDR2 SNTAGT. The CDR3 here is CASSEGLADTDTQYF. The CDR3 DNA sequence: TGTGCCAGCAGTGAGGGTCTAGCGGACACAGATACGCAGTATTTT.

This sequence joins TRBV6-5 and TRBJ2-2; D perhaps matches TRBD2 (6 bases). Germline CDR1 is MNHEY and CDR2 is SVGAGI. The CDR3 is made up of 14 amino acids. V lost 4 bases and J 6 bases, leaving 12 bases between the germline ends. CDR3 DNA: TGTGCCAGCAGTTCGCCCGGGACTCCCGGGGAGCTGTTTTTT. This encodes CASSSPGTPGELFF.